Listed below are T cell receptor beta chains from one sample, sequenced in a study of shared clonotypes between healthy human individuals. Clones were read by immunoSEQ multiplex PCR, and TCRdb kept only the in-frame ones, dropping some. The profile covers over a million clones, with about 84% appearing a single time and around 0.6% taken by the ten largest. The sequenced sample consisted of memory CD4+ T cells from PBMCs. Receptors were obtained from a man younger than 35 in good health. Some clones in this sample may be carry-over from other donors' samples. Both conserved end residues are part of each CDR3. D genes are given only for firm matches. The size entry is marked missing in some rows and otherwise reads once, few, many or a size class.

j_call: TRBJ2-7
d_call: NA
clone_size: NA
v_call: TRBV18
cdr3_aa: CASSRGPRDYEQYF
cdr3_nt: TGTGCCAGCTCACGCGGTCCGAGGGACTACGAGCAGTACTTC

j_call: TRBJ2-5
d_call: TRBD2
clone_size: NA
v_call: TRBV7-2
cdr3_aa: CASSLEGSGSETQYF
cdr3_nt: TGTGCCAGCAGCTTAGAGGGTAGCGGGAGCGAGACCCAGTACTTC

j_call: TRBJ1-4
d_call: NA
clone_size: many
v_call: TRBV14
cdr3_aa: CASSQVTDGGSLFF
cdr3_nt: TGTGCCAGCAGCCAAGTTACGGACGGAGGGTCTCTGTTTTTT

j_call: TRBJ2-5
d_call: TRBD1
clone_size: NA
v_call: TRBV15
cdr3_aa: CATSQPGQGAGETQYF
cdr3_nt: TGTGCCACCAGTCAACCGGGACAGGGGGCAGGAGAGACCCAGTACTTC

j_call: TRBJ1-4
d_call: NA
clone_size: NA
v_call: TRBV28
cdr3_aa: CASGARLDEKLFF
cdr3_nt: TGTGCCAGCGGCGCCCGGCTCGATGAAAAACTGTTTTTT

j_call: TRBJ2-5
d_call: NA
clone_size: NA
v_call: TRBV27
cdr3_aa: CASRSEVCQSGDEGEETQYF
cdr3_nt: TGTGCCAGCAGATCCGAGGTTTGCCAGTCGGGCGACGAAGGAGAAGAGACCCAGTACTTC

j_call: TRBJ2-3
d_call: NA
clone_size: NA
v_call: TRBV4-2
cdr3_aa: CASSPAVYRDTQYF
cdr3_nt: TGTGCCAGCAGCCCAGCAGTTTACCGGGATACGCAGTATTTT

j_call: TRBJ2-1
d_call: TRBD2
clone_size: NA
v_call: TRBV4-2
cdr3_aa: CASSRRTSGSGSYNEQFF
cdr3_nt: TGTGCCAGCAGCCGGCGGACTAGCGGGAGTGGCTCCTACAATGAGCAGTTCTTC

j_call: TRBJ2-3
d_call: TRBD1
clone_size: NA
v_call: TRBV9
cdr3_aa: CASSVGTGFADTQYF
cdr3_nt: TGTGCCAGCAGCGTCGGGACAGGGTTTGCAGATACGCAGTATTTT

j_call: TRBJ1-4
d_call: NA
clone_size: NA
v_call: TRBV5-6
cdr3_aa: CASKRVGEKLFF
cdr3_nt: TGTGCCAGCAAGAGGGTCGGAGAAAAACTGTTTTTT

j_call: TRBJ2-5
d_call: NA
clone_size: NA
v_call: TRBV7-2
cdr3_aa: CASSLGSGRREQYF
cdr3_nt: TGTGCCAGCAGCTTAGGGAGTGGCCGTCGGGAGCAGTACTTC

j_call: TRBJ2-7
d_call: NA
clone_size: few
v_call: TRBV28
cdr3_aa: CASSLLTGNEQYF
cdr3_nt: TGTGCCAGCAGTTTATTAACAGGGAACGAGCAGTACTTC

j_call: TRBJ2-7
d_call: NA
clone_size: NA
v_call: TRBV21-1
cdr3_aa: CASSLFSGACYEQYF
cdr3_nt: TGTGCCAGCAGCCTTTTCTCCGGGGCGTGCTACGAGCAGTACTTC

j_call: TRBJ2-1
d_call: NA
clone_size: NA
v_call: TRBV10-3
cdr3_aa: CAISRERGINEQFF
cdr3_nt: TGTGCCATCAGTCGCGAACGGGGGATCAATGAGCAGTTCTTC

j_call: TRBJ2-1
d_call: TRBD2
clone_size: once
v_call: TRBV5-1
cdr3_aa: CASSLPQLAGGPNEQFF
cdr3_nt: TGCGCCAGCAGCTTGCCCCAACTAGCGGGAGGGCCCAATGAGCAGTTCTTC

j_call: TRBJ2-1
d_call: TRBD2
clone_size: once
v_call: TRBV27
cdr3_aa: CASSFLAGAYNEQFF
cdr3_nt: TGTGCCAGCAGTTTCTTAGCGGGAGCCTACAATGAGCAGTTCTTC

j_call: TRBJ2-2
d_call: TRBD2
clone_size: NA
v_call: TRBV9
cdr3_aa: CASSVDPSGSTGELFF
cdr3_nt: TGTGCCAGCAGCGTAGATCCTAGCGGGAGCACCGGGGAGCTGTTTTTT

j_call: TRBJ2-3
d_call: TRBD2
clone_size: NA
v_call: TRBV5-1
cdr3_aa: CASSAGLAGTDTQYF
cdr3_nt: TGCGCCAGCAGCGCGGGACTAGCGGGCACAGATACGCAGTATTTT

j_call: TRBJ1-1
d_call: NA
clone_size: NA
v_call: TRBV7-6
cdr3_aa: CASSFGGSTEAFF
cdr3_nt: TGTGCCAGCAGCTTCGGGGGGAGCACTGAAGCTTTCTTT

j_call: TRBJ2-1
d_call: NA
clone_size: NA
v_call: TRBV4-1
cdr3_aa: CASSQRVSSYNEQFF
cdr3_nt: TGCGCCAGCAGCCAGCGGGTCAGCTCCTACAATGAGCAGTTCTTC

j_call: TRBJ1-1
d_call: NA
clone_size: few
v_call: TRBV4-2
cdr3_aa: CASSGREAEAFF
cdr3_nt: TGTGCCAGCAGTGGCAGGGAGGCTGAAGCTTTCTTT

j_call: TRBJ2-5
d_call: TRBD2
clone_size: NA
v_call: TRBV5-1
cdr3_aa: CASSWSLGLSQETQYF
cdr3_nt: TGCGCCAGCAGCTGGTCCTTGGGACTATCCCAAGAGACCCAGTACTTC

j_call: TRBJ1-5
d_call: TRBD1
clone_size: NA
v_call: TRBV27
cdr3_aa: CASSFQGGEPQHF
cdr3_nt: TGTGCCAGCAGTTTCCAGGGGGGGGAGCCCCAGCATTTT

j_call: TRBJ1-5
d_call: TRBD1
clone_size: NA
v_call: TRBV19
cdr3_aa: CASSPRQGVDQPQHF
cdr3_nt: TGTGCCAGTAGTCCGAGACAGGGTGTAGATCAGCCCCAGCATTTT

j_call: TRBJ2-7
d_call: TRBD1
clone_size: NA
v_call: TRBV7-2
cdr3_aa: CASSLVGQGARNEQYF
cdr3_nt: TGTGCCAGCAGCTTAGTTGGGCAGGGGGCGAGGAACGAGCAGTACTTC

j_call: TRBJ2-7
d_call: NA
clone_size: few
v_call: TRBV28
cdr3_aa: CASSFNYYEQYF
cdr3_nt: TGTGCCAGCAGTTTTAACTACTACGAGCAGTACTTC

j_call: TRBJ1-2
d_call: TRBD1
clone_size: NA
v_call: TRBV7-3
cdr3_aa: CASSPTPGTGYGYTF
cdr3_nt: TGTGCCAGCAGCCCTACTCCCGGGACAGGATATGGCTACACCTTC

j_call: TRBJ2-2
d_call: NA
clone_size: NA
v_call: TRBV5-1
cdr3_aa: CASKTGTLDTGELFF
cdr3_nt: TGCGCCAGCAAAACGGGGACCCTGGACACCGGAGAGCTGTTTTTT

j_call: TRBJ1-1
d_call: TRBD1
clone_size: NA
v_call: TRBV9
cdr3_aa: CASSVYGTGVAEAFF
cdr3_nt: TGTGCCAGCAGCGTTTACGGGACAGGGGTCGCTGAAGCTTTCTTT

j_call: TRBJ2-4
d_call: TRBD2
clone_size: NA
v_call: TRBV5-1
cdr3_aa: CASSESAGAAKNIQYF
cdr3_nt: TGCGCCAGCAGTGAATCGGCGGGAGCAGCCAAAAACATTCAGTACTTC

j_call: TRBJ1-1
d_call: NA
clone_size: once
v_call: TRBV7-6
cdr3_aa: CASSRSWGAMTEAFF
cdr3_nt: TGTGCCAGCAGCCGATCTTGGGGGGCGATGACTGAAGCTTTCTTT

j_call: TRBJ1-4
d_call: NA
clone_size: NA
v_call: TRBV28
cdr3_aa: CASSSIGPSLREKLFF
cdr3_nt: TGTGCCAGCAGTTCGATAGGACCGAGTTTGCGGGAAAAACTGTTTTTT

j_call: TRBJ2-2
d_call: TRBD2
clone_size: NA
v_call: TRBV7-2
cdr3_aa: CASSLEGGSTGELFF
cdr3_nt: TGTGCCAGCAGCCTAGAGGGAGGGAGCACCGGGGAGCTGTTTTTT

j_call: TRBJ2-5
d_call: TRBD1
clone_size: NA
v_call: TRBV6-5
cdr3_aa: CASTRQGTSETQYF
cdr3_nt: TGTGCCAGCACCCGACAGGGTACGAGCGAGACCCAGTACTTC

j_call: TRBJ2-2
d_call: NA
clone_size: NA
v_call: TRBV29-1
cdr3_aa: CSARQAVNTGELFF
cdr3_nt: TGCAGCGCACGGCAAGCGGTGAACACCGGGGAGCTGTTTTTT

j_call: TRBJ1-1
d_call: NA
clone_size: NA
v_call: TRBV5-1
cdr3_aa: CASRKETGSAEAFF
cdr3_nt: TGCGCCAGCAGAAAGGAGACAGGCAGCGCTGAAGCTTTCTTT

j_call: TRBJ2-1
d_call: NA
clone_size: NA
v_call: TRBV9
cdr3_aa: CASSPTAGTLTLSYNEQFF
cdr3_nt: TGTGCCAGCAGCCCAACGGCCGGGACACTGACCCTCTCCTACAATGAGCAGTTCTTC

j_call: TRBJ1-1
d_call: TRBD1
clone_size: NA
v_call: TRBV7-3
cdr3_aa: CASGGQAMEAFF
cdr3_nt: TGTGCCAGCGGTGGACAGGCAATGGAAGCTTTCTTT

j_call: TRBJ2-2
d_call: TRBD1
clone_size: NA
v_call: TRBV13
cdr3_aa: CASSVGQGFTGELFF
cdr3_nt: TGTGCCAGCAGCGTAGGACAGGGATTCACCGGGGAGCTGTTTTTT

j_call: TRBJ1-2
d_call: NA
clone_size: NA
v_call: TRBV18
cdr3_aa: CASSLQGYGYTF
cdr3_nt: TGTGCCAGCTCACTGCAGGGATATGGCTACACCTTC

j_call: TRBJ1-1
d_call: NA
clone_size: NA
v_call: TRBV11-2
cdr3_aa: CASSSQQNTEAFF
cdr3_nt: TGTGCCAGCAGCTCCCAACAGAACACTGAAGCTTTCTTT

j_call: TRBJ2-7
d_call: TRBD1
clone_size: NA
v_call: TRBV28
cdr3_aa: CASRGTGGYEQYF
cdr3_nt: TGTGCCAGCAGGGGGACAGGGGGCTACGAGCAGTACTTC

j_call: TRBJ2-7
d_call: TRBD1
clone_size: NA
v_call: TRBV6-1
cdr3_aa: CASSEAFGTGDIYEQYF
cdr3_nt: TGTGCCAGCAGTGAAGCGTTCGGGACAGGGGATATCTACGAGCAGTACTTC

j_call: TRBJ2-5
d_call: NA
clone_size: NA
v_call: TRBV11-3
cdr3_aa: CASSPPQGTQYF
cdr3_nt: TGTGCCAGCAGTCCGCCCCAAGGGACCCAGTACTTC

j_call: TRBJ2-7
d_call: NA
clone_size: NA
v_call: TRBV7-9
cdr3_aa: CASSRQGGYEQYF
cdr3_nt: TGTGCCAGCAGCCGCCAGGGGGGCTACGAGCAGTACTTC

j_call: TRBJ2-1
d_call: TRBD2
clone_size: NA
v_call: TRBV7-9
cdr3_aa: CASSLSGLADYNEQFF
cdr3_nt: TGTGCCAGCAGCTTATCGGGACTAGCGGATTACAATGAGCAGTTCTTC